The 27 T cell receptor beta chains in this list originate from one sample, sequenced in a study of shared clonotypes between healthy human individuals. Produced via immunoSEQ multiplex PCR; TCRdb's table is partial and in-frame only. Found here are roughly 2.5 million clones, approximately 92% of them singletons; the top ten hold 0.11% to 0.15%. Input material: naive CD4+ T cells sorted from blood. Subset given: CD45RA+ positively selected. Receptor source: a man aged 18 to 35 in good health.

This chain joins TRBV6-1 and TRBJ2-5, with D possibly matching TRBD2 (6 bases). The CDR3 is 14 residues long. V lost 10 bases to trimming and J lost 4 bases, with 19 bases between them. Germline assignment: CDR1 MNHNS and CDR2 SASEGT. CDR3 in DNA: TGTGCCATCGAACCGGGACTTTACCGAGAGACCCAGTACTTC. Its translation is CAIEPGLYRETQYF.

This chain links TRBV11-2 with TRBJ2-3, with 9 bases that match TRBD2. The germline CDR1 and CDR2 sequences are SGHAT and FQNNGV. The CDR3 runs to 17 residues. With V trimmed by 6 bases and J by 3 bases, 13 bases remained unmatched. Here the CDR3 reads CASSDPGLALQTDTQYF. The CDR3 nucleotides are TGTGCCAGCAGTGATCCGGGACTAGCTTTACAGACAGATACGCAGTATTTT.

Regarding this clone: Other DNA variants within this sample encode the same CDR3. The V gene is TRBV9, the J gene TRBJ2-5; unclear D gene. Germline V CDR1 and CDR2: SGDLS, YYNGEE. The CDR3 sequence is 14 residues long. The V and J ends lost 0 bases and 1 base respectively, with 7 bases between them. Written as DNA, the CDR3 is TGTGCCAGCAGCGTAGGCGGCCTCCAAGAGACCCAGTACTTC. Residues: CASSVGGLQETQYF.

The chain links TRBV29-1 to TRBJ1-2; TRBD1 matches at 9 bases. Germline lookup yields CDR1 SQVTM and CDR2 ANQGSEA. V lost 8 bases and J lost 8; bases outside the gene matches: 15. The CDR3 consists of 14 residues. CDR3 in DNA: TGCAGCTTATACCGGACCGGGACAGGGAGCGGCTACACCTTC. It is translated as CSLYRTGTGSGYTF.

V and J are TRBV7-2 and TRBJ1-4; the D gene is possibly TRBD1 (5 bases). Per germline, CDR1 SGHTA and CDR2 FQGNSA. V was trimmed by 5 bases and J by 8 bases, leaving 15 bases between them. There are 14 residues in the CDR3. CDR3 amino acids: CASSPQWGKEKLFF. DNA for the CDR3: TGTGCCAGCAGCCCGCAATGGGGCAAGGAAAAACTGTTTTTT.

As regards this clone: Other DNA sequences from this sample encode an identical CDR3 as well. The rearrangement links TRBV15 to TRBJ1-4, with D possibly TRBD1 on 6 matching bases. V lost 0 bases to trimming and J lost 5 bases, with 7 bases between them. CDR1 and CDR2 from the germline V gene are LNHNV and YYDKDF (reference sequence). The CDR3 is 14 residues long. The CDR3 loop is CATSRDRGNEKLFF. The DNA for the CDR3 is TGTGCCACCAGCAGAGACAGGGGCAATGAAAAACTGTTTTTT. The variable domain in full, with the rest retrieved from reference TRBV15 and TRBJ1-4, is DAMVIQNPRYQVTQFGKPVTLSCSQTLNHNVMYWYQQKSSQAPKLLFHYYDKDFNNEADTPDNFQSRRPNTSFCFLDIRSPGLGDTAMYLCATSRDRGNEKLFFGSGTQLSVL.

V usage is TRBV11-1 and J usage is TRBJ2-7; possibly TRBD2 for D (6 bases). Looked up from germline, CDR1 is SGHAT and CDR2 is FQDESV (reference sequence). Trimming left V 1 base short and J 0 bases short, with 22 bases between. The CDR3 contains 19 residues. The CDR3 is CASSLEPGLRPLSSYEQYF. DNA for the CDR3: TGTGCCAGCAGCTTAGAGCCGGGACTCCGACCCCTTAGCTCCTACGAGCAGTACTTC.

The rearrangement links TRBV15 to TRBJ2-7, with D possibly TRBD1 on 6 matching bases. V gave up 1 base and J gave up 9 bases, with 19 bases separating them. CDR1 is LNHNV and CDR2 is YYDKDF in the germline V gene (reference sequence). The CDR3 consists of 15 residues. The CDR3 protein is CATSRGTFDRTSQYF. CDR3 sequence (DNA): TGTGCCACCAGCAGAGGGACTTTCGACAGGACATCGCAGTACTTC.

Comments on this clone: The germline gene is not matched at one end of the junction; a read error may be the cause. The chain employs TRBV4-3 and TRBJ2-3; 8 positions match TRBD2. Germline V gene sequence: CDR1 LGHNA, CDR2 YSLEER. The CDR3 spans 15 residues. The DNA of the CDR3 is TGCGCCAGCAGCCAAGATCGGACTAGCATAGATACGCAGTATTTT. This sequence encodes CASSQDRTSIDTQYF.

This chain connects TRBV28 to TRBJ1-1, with D possibly TRBD1 on 5 matching bases. Germline CDR1 reads MDHEN; CDR2 reads SYDVKM. The length of the CDR3 is 16 residues. The V end lost 6 bases, the J end lost 0 bases, and 17 bases lay between the germline ends. The CDR3 here is CASSLGAAGLNTEAFF. As DNA, the CDR3 is TGTGCCAGCAGCCTCGGGGCCGCGGGCCTGAACACTGAAGCTTTCTTT. The full variable domain, with the rest looked up from reference TRBV28 and TRBJ1-1, is DVKVTQSSRYLVKRTGEKVFLECVQDMDHENMFWYRQDPGLGLRLIYFSYDVKMKEKGDIPEGYSVSREKKERFSLILESASTNQTSMYLCASSLGAAGLNTEAFFGQGTRLTVV.

This clone was seen only once. The rearrangement joins TRBV10-3 to TRBJ2-2, with a weak D call TRBD1 (5 bases). V was pared by 8 bases and J by 5 bases, with 12 bases between. This CDR3 comprises 13 residues. In germline, CDR1 is ENHRY, CDR2 SYGVKD. CDR3 protein: CAIAGKDTGELFF. In nucleotides, the CDR3 is TGTGCCATCGCAGGGAAGGATACCGGGGAGCTGTTTTTT.

In the case of this clone: This sample includes further DNA sequences coding for the same CDR3. The rearrangement uses TRBV7-2 and TRBJ2-7; D ambiguous. CDR3 length equals 11 residues. V lost 5 bases to trimming and J lost 1 base, with 3 bases between them. CDR1 and CDR2 from the germline V gene are SGHTA and FQGNSA. The CDR3 is CASSASYEQYF. The CDR3 region has the DNA TGTGCCAGCAGCGCGTCCTACGAGCAGTACTTC. Variable domain in full (rest from reference TRBV7-2 and TRBJ2-7): GAGVSQSPSNKVTEKGKDVELRCDPISGHTALYWYRQSLGQGLEFLIYFQGNSAPDKSGLPSDRFSAERTGGSVSTLTIQRTQQEDSAVYLCASSASYEQYFGPGTRLTVT.

The chain is built from TRBV5-1 and TRBJ1-3, with 10 bases matching TRBD1. The germline gives CDR1 SGHRS, CDR2 YFSETQ. The CDR3 spans 17 residues. V shed 5 bases, J shed 0 bases, and the junction held 8 bases outside the gene matches. DNA of the CDR3: TGCGCCAGCAGTGGGGGACAGGGGCCAGCCTCTGGAAACACCATATATTTT. Its translation is CASSGGQGPASGNTIYF. Drawing the rest from reference TRBV5-1 and TRBJ1-3, the complete variable domain is KAGVTQTPRYLIKTRGQQVTLSCSPISGHRSVSWYQQTPGQGLQFLFEYFSETQRNKGNFPGRFSGRQFSNSRSEMNVSTLELGDSALYLCASSGGQGPASGNTIYFGEGSWLTVV.

The rearrangement joins TRBV2 to TRBJ2-3; perhaps TRBD1 as D (6 bases). The CDR3 totals 16 residues. Trimming removed 6 bases from V and 1 base from J, with 17 bases in between. The germline V gene has CDR1 SNHLY and CDR2 FYNNEI. CDR3 region: CASRLDQGLGTDTQYF. The CDR3 DNA follows: TGTGCCAGCAGGCTAGATCAGGGGTTGGGCACAGATACGCAGTATTTT.

V gene TRBV4-3 combines with J gene TRBJ2-3, with 8 nucleotides matching TRBD1. The CDR3 covers 15 residues. Germline V lookup: CDR1 LGHNA, CDR2 YSLEER. V lost 4 bases and J lost 0; bases outside the gene matches: 3. The CDR3 reads CASSLTGVSTDTQYF. The CDR3 DNA reads as TGCGCCAGCAGCCTGACAGGGGTTAGCACAGATACGCAGTATTTT.

The chain links TRBV25-1 to TRBJ2-1; TRBD2 matches 14 bases. The CDR3 totals 15 residues. The ends lost 3 bases at V and 8 bases at J; junction bases unmatched: 3. Germline V lookup: CDR1 MGHDK, CDR2 SYGVNS. CDR3 amino acids: CASSDGTSGSDEQFF. In nucleotides, the CDR3 is TGTGCCAGCAGTGATGGGACTAGCGGGAGCGATGAGCAGTTCTTC.

The chain joins TRBV6-6 to TRBJ2-7; D is undetermined. Germline lookup yields CDR1 MNHNY and CDR2 SVGAGI (reference sequence). The CDR3 extends over 14 amino acids. V was pared by 6 bases and J by 2 bases, with 14 bases between. For the CDR3, the DNA is TGTGCCAGCAGCCCCGCCGGGTCCACCTACGAGCAGTACTTC. This gives the protein CASSPAGSTYEQYF.

The rearrangement uses TRBV15 and TRBJ2-1; D not certain. The V end lost 3 bases, the J end lost 5 bases, and 23 bases lay between the germline ends. Germline V gives CDR1 LNHNV, CDR2 YYDKDF (reference sequence). The CDR3 is 18 amino acids. The CDR3: CATSRTLLDLRAHNEQFF. CDR3 DNA sequence: TGTGCCACCAGCAGGACACTATTGGACCTAAGGGCACACAATGAGCAGTTCTTC. Using reference TRBV15 and TRBJ2-1 for the parts outside the CDR3, the full variable domain is DAMVIQNPRYQVTQFGKPVTLSCSQTLNHNVMYWYQQKSSQAPKLLFHYYDKDFNNEADTPDNFQSRRPNTSFCFLDIRSPGLGDTAMYLCATSRTLLDLRAHNEQFFGPGTRLTVL.

V and J are TRBV10-3 and TRBJ2-3, with TRBD2 identical over 13 bases. CDR1 is ENHRY, CDR2 SYGVKD, per germline. J was trimmed by 6 bases and V by 6 bases; bases with no gene match: 15. The CDR3 consists of 18 residues. The DNA of the CDR3 is TGTGCCATCAGGACCGGGACTAGCGGGACCCGGCCGGCCGATACGCAGTATTTT. This gives the protein CAIRTGTSGTRPADTQYF.

The genes are TRBV5-1 and TRBJ2-1; 7 nucleotides line up with TRBD2. The CDR3 has 15 residues. Losses at the gene ends were 4 bases for V and 0 bases for J; bases not matched to a gene: 4. Germline-derived CDR1 and CDR2 are SGHRS and YFSETQ. The CDR3 DNA is TGCGCCAGCAGCACTAGCGTAAGCTCCTACAATGAGCAGTTCTTC. Protein sequence: CASSTSVSSYNEQFF.

This clone was counted once. The chain links TRBV19 to TRBJ1-5, with unresolved D. Between the trimmed V and J ends, which lost 3 bases and 2 bases, there was a span of 11 bases. The CDR3 consists of 15 residues. CDR1 is LNHDA and CDR2 is SQIVND in the germline V gene (reference sequence). In DNA, the CDR3 is TGTGCCAGTAGTATCTCCGTTTGGGGCAATCAGCCCCAGCATTTT. Protein sequence: CASSISVWGNQPQHF.

The chain joins TRBV29-1 to TRBJ2-7, with D perhaps TRBD1 (6 bases). The V gene lost 7 bases and the J gene lost 1 base, with 8 bases spanning the gap. This CDR3 is 11 amino acids long. CDR1 is SQVTM and CDR2 is ANQGSEA in the germline V gene. CDR3 DNA sequence: TGCAGCGGAGGACAGTCCTACGAGCAGTACTTC. Encoded protein: CSGGQSYEQYF.

This sequence joins TRBV27 and TRBJ2-2; 7 bases are shared with TRBD1. Germline-derived CDR1 and CDR2 are MNHEY and SMNVEV (reference sequence). This CDR3 contains 15 residues. J lost 2 bases, V lost 6 bases, and 6 bases had no gene match. The CDR3 is CASRTGTVNTGELFF. As DNA, the CDR3 is TGTGCCAGCAGGACCGGGACAGTAAACACCGGGGAGCTGTTTTTT.

This sequence joins TRBV5-4 and TRBJ2-7; TRBD2 agrees at 7 bases. V gave up 3 bases and J gave up 4 bases; unmatched junction bases: 13. CDR1 is SGHNT, CDR2 YYREEE, per germline (reference sequence). This CDR3 region has 16 residues. CDR3 coding DNA: TGTGCCAGCAGCTCGGGTTCGGCGGGAGCAAGATACGAGCAGTACTTC. It yields the protein CASSSGSAGARYEQYF.

The rearrangement links TRBV10-3 to TRBJ1-3; 10 bases are a match to TRBD1. The trim removed 3 bases at V and 4 bases at J, leaving 9 bases unmatched. From germline, CDR1 is ENHRY and CDR2 SYGVKD. The CDR3 length is 17 residues. CDR3 in amino acids: CAISEVPGTGVGNTIYF. In nucleotides, the CDR3 is TGTGCCATCAGTGAAGTTCCCGGGACAGGGGTAGGAAACACCATATATTTT.

The chain recombines TRBV21-1 with TRBJ2-7. TRBV21-1 is shown as a pseudogene. The CDR3 sequence is 18 residues long. The DNA of the CDR3 is TGTGCCAGCAGCAACGCAGGTTGGGGGTATGTCGGGGCCTACGAGCAGTACTTC. Residues: CASSNAGWGYVGAYEQYF.

A note on this clone: Within the sample, other DNA sequences also encode this same CDR3. This chain connects TRBV28 to TRBJ2-3, with D possibly TRBD1 on 6 matching bases. Germline assignment: CDR1 MDHEN and CDR2 SYDVKM. This CDR3 is 15 amino acids long. V lost 3 bases and J 0 bases, leaving 10 bases between the germline ends. The chain's CDR3 is CASSFGQTSTDTQYF. The CDR3 nucleotides read TGTGCCAGCAGTTTCGGACAGACTAGCACAGATACGCAGTATTTT.